Below are 12 T cell receptor beta chains sequenced from a single sample in a study of cytomegalovirus exposure and HLA in healthy donors. Primers: 60 Vbeta forward and 13 Jbeta reverse. TCRdb's table, derived via immunoSEQ multiplex PCR, lists solely in-frame clones and lacks some. This table holds around 230,000 clones, about 85% found once. What was sequenced was PBMCs. The receptors shown here come from a girl aged 2-9 years in good health and CMV-seronegative.

The V gene is TRBV6-5, the J gene TRBJ2-1, with a weak D call TRBD2 (6 bases). Germline CDR1 and CDR2: MNHEY and SVGAGI. Trimming removed 5 bases at V and 6 bases at J, with 14 bases between. This CDR3 contains 14 residues. The CDR3 bases are TGTGCCAGCAGTCCGACTAGAAGGGGCAATGAGCAGTTCTTC. Its translation: CASSPTRRGNEQFF.

V gene TRBV27 combines with J gene TRBJ1-5; D remains unclear. There are 13 residues in the CDR3. Trimming stripped 5 bases from V and 0 bases from J, with 5 bases between. Looked up from germline, CDR1 is MNHEY and CDR2 is SMNVEV (reference sequence). In DNA form, the CDR3 reads TGTGCCAGCAGTGCCTATAGCAATCAGCCCCAGCATTTT. It specifies CASSAYSNQPQHF.

This clone came up once. The rearrangement joins TRBV4-1 to TRBJ2-1; 7 positions agree with TRBD2. J was trimmed by 1 base and V by 0 bases; bases with no gene match: 9. The CDR3 spans 18 residues. Germline lookup yields CDR1 MGHRA and CDR2 YSYEKL. CDR3 in amino acids: CASSQEYRSGRSYNEQFF. In nucleotides, the CDR3 is TGCGCCAGCAGCCAAGAATATCGGTCCGGGAGGTCCTACAATGAGCAGTTCTTC.

The V call is TRBV11-1, the J call TRBJ2-1, with 9 positions matching TRBD2. CDR1 SGHAT and CDR2 FQDESV come from the germline V gene (reference sequence). Unmatched junction bases numbered 4, after V lost 1 base and J lost 6 bases. This CDR3 is 15 amino acids long. This chain's CDR3 is CASSLVGLASNEQFF. As DNA, the CDR3 is TGTGCCAGCAGCTTAGTGGGACTAGCTAGCAATGAGCAGTTCTTC.

V gene TRBV27 combines with J gene TRBJ2-3, with 12 bases fitting TRBD2. CDR3 length: 17 residues. CDR1 and CDR2 from the germline V gene are MNHEY and SMNVEV (reference sequence). The V and J ends lost 9 bases and 3 bases, in that order; junction bases with no gene match: 13. This CDR3 reads CASPTRLAGVSTDTQYF. CDR3 DNA: TGTGCCAGTCCGACAAGACTAGCGGGAGTTTCGACAGATACGCAGTATTTT.

This sequence joins TRBV21-1 and TRBJ2-7; TRBD1, the table's D call, was not compared with the DNA. TRBV21-1 is flagged as a pseudogene. The CDR3 has 16 residues. DNA for the CDR3: TGTGCCAGCAGCCTTGACAGGGCAGAATACGCCTACGAGCAGTACTTC. Translating it yields CASSLDRAEYAYEQYF.

The chain uses TRBV19 and TRBJ2-5; the D is unclear. CDR3 size: 14 residues. Between the trimmed V and J ends, which lost 7 bases and 1 base, there was a span of 13 bases. Germline CDR1 and CDR2: LNHDA and SQIVND (reference sequence). The CDR3 region is CASKDAASQETQYF. The CDR3 nucleotides are TGTGCCAGTAAGGATGCGGCAAGCCAAGAGACCCAGTACTTC.

In this sample, this clone turned up once. This sequence joins TRBV5-4 and TRBJ2-3; D possibly corresponds to TRBD2 (6 bases). The CDR3 sequence is 15 residues long. Germline CDR1 and CDR2: SGHNT and YYREEE (reference sequence). V lost 4 bases and J 0 bases, leaving 12 bases between the germline ends. The CDR3 DNA follows: TGTGCCAGCAGCCGCGGGGCCACTAGCACAGATACGCAGTATTTT. It encodes CASSRGATSTDTQYF. The full variable domain, completed using reference TRBV5-4 and TRBJ2-3, is ETGVTQSPTHLIKTRGQQVTLRCSSQSGHNTVSWYQQALGQGPQFIFQYYREEENGRGNFPPRFSGLQFPNYSSELNVNALELDDSALYLCASSRGATSTDTQYFGPGTRLTVL.

The chain carries TRBV5-4 and TRBJ2-3, with 14 bases matching TRBD2. J was trimmed by 3 bases and V by 4 bases; bases with no gene match: 4. CDR1 is SGHNT and CDR2 is YYREEE in the germline V gene (reference sequence). The CDR3 length is 16 residues. The DNA of the CDR3 is TGTGCCAGCAGCCCGACTAGCGGGGGGGCGACAGATACGCAGTATTTT. It encodes CASSPTSGGATDTQYF.

The rearrangement joins TRBV7-2 to TRBJ2-5; TRBD2 might be the D (6 bases). CDR1 and CDR2 (germline): SGHTA, FQGNSA. The CDR3 consists of 15 residues. V was trimmed by 8 bases and J by 7 bases, leaving 23 bases between them. DNA for the CDR3: TGTGCCAGCGGTTGGGGGAAGCGGGTTGAGTGGACCCAGTACTTC. Amino acids: CASGWGKRVEWTQYF.

This chain connects TRBV27 to TRBJ2-5, with TRBD1 identical over 9 bases. Gene TRBJ2-7 matches the end of the DNA better, so the J call may be wrong. Germline loops: CDR1 MNHEY, CDR2 SMNVEV (reference sequence). The CDR3 sequence is 15 residues long. CDR3 residues: CASNPGDRDLPEQYF. The CDR3 DNA reads as TGTGCCAGCAATCCGGGGGACAGGGACCTCCCCGAGCAGTACTTC.

This chain links TRBV29-1 with TRBJ2-1; TRBD2 matches 10 bases. The V segment lost 6 bases and the J segment 6 bases; nucleotides outside the gene matches: 11. This CDR3 has 15 amino acids. CDR1 is SQVTM, CDR2 ANQGSEA, per germline. The CDR3 loop reads CSVDHRASGGNEQFF. CDR3 bases: TGCAGCGTGGATCATCGCGCTAGCGGGGGCAATGAGCAGTTCTTC.